This record covers a single TCR beta chain. Its antigen is as yet unknown. Trimming took off 3 bases at V and 9 bases at J, with 12 bases between the two ends. CDR1 and CDR2 from the germline V gene are SGHRS and YFSETQ. The CDR3 sequence is 12 residues long. Repertoires were generated with immunoSEQ multiplex PCR, while TCRdb's copy carries only in-frame clones and drops some. This table has roughly 11,000 clones, less than 97% appearing once. This sample stems from a study of T cells and Merkel cell carcinoma outcomes. Findings of the study overall: Repertoire plus T-cell density reportedly predicted Merkel cell carcinoma outcomes.

J is TRBJ2-5 and V is TRBV5-1, with D possibly TRBD2 on 6 matching bases. The receptor's source is a human donor with Merkel cell carcinoma. Material for sequencing was tumor tissue from Merkel cell carcinoma. The CDR3 DNA reads as TGCGCCAGCAGCTCCGAATGGGGGGCCCAGTACTTC. Protein product: CASSSEWGAQYF.